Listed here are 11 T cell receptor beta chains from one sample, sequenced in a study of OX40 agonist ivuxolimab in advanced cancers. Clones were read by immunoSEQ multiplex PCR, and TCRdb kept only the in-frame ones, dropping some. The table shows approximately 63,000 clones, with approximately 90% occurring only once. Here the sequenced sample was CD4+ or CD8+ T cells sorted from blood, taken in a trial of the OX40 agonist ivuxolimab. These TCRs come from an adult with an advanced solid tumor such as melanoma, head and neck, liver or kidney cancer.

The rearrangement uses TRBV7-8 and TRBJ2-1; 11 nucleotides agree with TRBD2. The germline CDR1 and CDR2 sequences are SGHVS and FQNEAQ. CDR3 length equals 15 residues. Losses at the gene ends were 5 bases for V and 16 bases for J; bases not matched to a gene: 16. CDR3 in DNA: TGTGCCAGCAGCCCAGACGAAACTAGCGGGAGAGGTCAATTCTTC. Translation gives CASSPDETSGRGQFF. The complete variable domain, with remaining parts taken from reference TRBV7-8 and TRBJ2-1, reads GAGVSQSPRYKVAKRGQDVALRCDPISGHVSLFWYQQALGQGPEFLTYFQNEAQLDKSGLPSDRFFAERPEGSVSTLKIQRTQQEDSAVYLCASSPDETSGRGQFFGPGTRLTVL.

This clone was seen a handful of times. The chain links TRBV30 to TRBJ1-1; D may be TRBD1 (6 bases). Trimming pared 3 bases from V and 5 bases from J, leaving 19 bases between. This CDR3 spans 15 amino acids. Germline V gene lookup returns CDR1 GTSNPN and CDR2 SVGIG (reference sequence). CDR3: CAWRRGGAERTEAFF. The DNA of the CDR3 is TGTGCCTGGAGAAGGGGGGGCGCAGAGCGGACTGAAGCTTTCTTT.

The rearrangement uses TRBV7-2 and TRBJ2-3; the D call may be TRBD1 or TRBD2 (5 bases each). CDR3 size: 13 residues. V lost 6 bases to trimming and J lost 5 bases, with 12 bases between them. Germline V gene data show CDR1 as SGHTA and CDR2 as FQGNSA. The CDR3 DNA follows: TGTGCCAGCAGTTTATCGAGGGGAGATACGCAGTATTTT. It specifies CASSLSRGDTQYF.

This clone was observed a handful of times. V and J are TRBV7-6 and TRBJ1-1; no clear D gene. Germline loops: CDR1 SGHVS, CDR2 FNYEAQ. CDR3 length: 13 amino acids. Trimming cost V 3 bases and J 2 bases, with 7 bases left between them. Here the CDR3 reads CASSLSLNTEAFF. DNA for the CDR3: TGTGCCAGCAGCTTGTCCCTTAACACTGAAGCTTTCTTT.

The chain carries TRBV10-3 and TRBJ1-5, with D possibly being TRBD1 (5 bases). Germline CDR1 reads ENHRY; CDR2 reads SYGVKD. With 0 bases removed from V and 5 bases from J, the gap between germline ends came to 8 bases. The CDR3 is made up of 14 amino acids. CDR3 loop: CAISESDRDQPQHF. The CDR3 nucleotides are TGTGCCATCAGTGAGTCAGACAGAGATCAGCCCCAGCATTTT.

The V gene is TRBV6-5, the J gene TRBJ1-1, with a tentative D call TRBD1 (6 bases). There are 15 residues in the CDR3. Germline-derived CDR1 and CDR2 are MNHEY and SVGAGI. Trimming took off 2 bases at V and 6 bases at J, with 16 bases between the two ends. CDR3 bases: TGTGCCAGCAGTTACGCTCTGGGCCAGGGGTCTGAAGCTTTCTTT. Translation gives CASSYALGQGSEAFF.

The CDR3 here is CASSWDRGLTGELFF. CDR3 nucleotides: TGTGCCAGCAGCTGGGACAGGGGGCTCACCGGGGAGCTGTTTTTT. This chain joins TRBV7-9 and TRBJ2-2; 12 bases match TRBD1. The CDR3 totals 15 residues. CDR1 is SEHNR and CDR2 is FQNEAQ in the germline V gene (reference sequence). The V segment lost 4 bases and the J segment 4 bases; nucleotides outside the gene matches: 1.

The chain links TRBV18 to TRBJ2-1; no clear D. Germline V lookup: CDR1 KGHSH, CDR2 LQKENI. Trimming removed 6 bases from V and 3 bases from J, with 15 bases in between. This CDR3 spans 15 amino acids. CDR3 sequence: CASSPNAGDYNEQFF. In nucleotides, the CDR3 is TGTGCCAGCTCCCCGAACGCTGGGGACTACAATGAGCAGTTCTTC.

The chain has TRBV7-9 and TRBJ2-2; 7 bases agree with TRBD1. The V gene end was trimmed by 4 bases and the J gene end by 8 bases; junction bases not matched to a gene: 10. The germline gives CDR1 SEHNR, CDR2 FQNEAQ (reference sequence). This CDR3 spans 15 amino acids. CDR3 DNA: TGTGCCAGCAGCTACTTAAGGACAGGCCCTGGGGAGCTGTTTTTT. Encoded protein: CASSYLRTGPGELFF. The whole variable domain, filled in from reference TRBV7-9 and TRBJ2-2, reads DTGVSQNPRHKITKRGQNVTFRCDPISEHNRLYWYRQTLGQGPEFLTYFQNEAQLEKSRLLSDRFSAERPKGSFSTLEIQRTEQGDSAMYLCASSYLRTGPGELFFGEGSRLTVL.

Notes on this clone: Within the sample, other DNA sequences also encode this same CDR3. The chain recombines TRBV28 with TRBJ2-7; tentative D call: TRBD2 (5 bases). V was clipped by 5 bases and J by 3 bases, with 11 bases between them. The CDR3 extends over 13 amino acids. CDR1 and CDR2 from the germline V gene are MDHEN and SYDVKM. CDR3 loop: CASSPPGSYEQYF. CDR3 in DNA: TGTGCCAGCAGTCCCCCGGGAAGCTACGAGCAGTACTTC.

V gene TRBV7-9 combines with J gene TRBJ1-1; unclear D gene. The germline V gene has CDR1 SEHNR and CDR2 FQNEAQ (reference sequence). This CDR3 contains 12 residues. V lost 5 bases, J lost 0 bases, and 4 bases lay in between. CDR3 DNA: TGTGCCAGCAGCCTAATGAACACTGAAGCTTTCTTT. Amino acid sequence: CASSLMNTEAFF.